This passage covers 25 T cell receptor beta chains from one sample sequenced in a study of spatial heterogeneity in lung cancer. The sample's time point: blood at routine non-recurrence follow-up after resection. TCRdb called the 5' RACE reads again in MiXCR, with one record for every CDR3 protein. The profile shows about 110,000 distinct CDR3 sequences, roughly 10% of them singletons. The source was PBMCs, collected at follow-up. The receptors derive from a female donor with early-stage non-small cell lung cancer.

The chain has TRBV3-1 and TRBJ2-2; the D gene is possibly TRBD1 (5 bases). The CDR3 sequence is 14 residues long. Trimming shortened V by 2 bases and J by 4 bases, and 8 bases separated the two germline ends. The V gene's germline CDR1 is LGHDT and CDR2 YNNKEL (reference sequence). CDR3 sequence (DNA): TGTGCCAGCAGCCAACCGACAGTCACCGGGGAGCTGTTTTTT. It yields the protein CASSQPTVTGELFF.

This clonotype occurred many times. This chain connects TRBV18 to TRBJ2-2; unclear D gene. Trimming removed 2 bases from V and 2 bases from J, with 12 bases in between. The CDR3 sequence is 16 residues long. Germline CDR1 and CDR2: KGHSH and LQKENI. In DNA form, the CDR3 reads TGTGCCAGCTCACCAGGCGTTAGTGCTAACACCGGGGAGCTGTTTTTT. The encoded protein is CASSPGVSANTGELFF.

The chain uses TRBV24-1 and TRBJ2-1; 12 nucleotides match TRBD2. This CDR3 has 15 amino acids. Germline V lookup: CDR1 KGHDR, CDR2 SFDVKD. The junction had 8 bases not matched to a gene; V was cut back by 5 bases and J by 10 bases. CDR3 loop: CATSVATSGRGEQFF. DNA of the CDR3: TGTGCCACCAGTGTTGCGACTAGCGGGAGAGGAGAGCAGTTCTTC.

In its sample, this clonotype was seen many times. The chain has TRBV24-1 and TRBJ1-5; D gene unclear. V lost 5 bases and J lost 4, with 11 bases in between. The germline V gene encodes CDR1 KGHDR and CDR2 SFDVKD. This CDR3 spans 14 amino acids. The chain's CDR3 is CATSGTELNQPQHF. CDR3 in DNA: TGTGCCACCAGTGGGACCGAATTAAATCAGCCCCAGCATTTT.

This clonotype has at least ten counts. The CDR3 is CASSGPARNEQFF. CDR3 sequence (DNA): TGTGCCAGCAGCGGCCCAGCACGTAATGAGCAGTTCTTC. The chain recombines TRBV11-1 with TRBJ2-1; D not resolved. CDR3 length equals 13 residues. V lost 5 bases and J lost 7, with 12 bases in between. CDR1 is SGHAT and CDR2 is FQDESV in the germline V gene (reference sequence).

This chain joins TRBV28 and TRBJ2-7; TRBD2 matches at 11 bases. The CDR3 runs 15 residues. Per the germline V gene, CDR1 is MDHEN and CDR2 is SYDVKM. V trimming: 5 bases; J trimming: 2 bases; junction bases outside the gene matches: 5. This CDR3 reads CASSVGLADTYEQYF. The CDR3 region has the DNA TGTGCCAGCAGTGTGGGACTAGCGGACACCTACGAGCAGTACTTC.

This clonotype has more than one count but fewer than ten. This chain connects TRBV5-6 to TRBJ2-3; D uncertain. V gave up 0 bases and J gave up 2 bases, with 7 bases separating them. The germline gives CDR1 SGHDT, CDR2 YYEEEE. The CDR3 spans 14 residues. CDR3 sequence: CASSLVHSTDTQYF. In nucleotides, the CDR3 is TGTGCCAGCAGCTTGGTACACTCCACAGATACGCAGTATTTT.

This clonotype was found many times. The chain combines TRBV24-1 with TRBJ2-1; D is undetermined. The germline gives CDR1 KGHDR, CDR2 SFDVKD. With 10 bases removed from V and 5 bases from J, the gap between germline ends came to 8 bases. The CDR3 length is 11 residues. CDR3 sequence: CATSQNNEQFF. CDR3 coding DNA: TGTGCCACTAGCCAGAACAATGAGCAGTTCTTC.

In its sample, this clonotype was seen many times. The V call is TRBV29-1, the J call TRBJ2-3; no clear D gene. Trimming took 5 bases from V and 5 from J, leaving 11 bases between them. Germline V gives CDR1 SQVTM, CDR2 ANQGSEA. The CDR3 sequence is 12 residues long. The CDR3 coding sequence is TGCAGCGTTTCCGACTGGGAAGATACGCAGTATTTT. Its translation: CSVSDWEDTQYF.

The chain is built from TRBV23-1 and TRBJ1-4; the D gene is possibly TRBD1 (5 bases). TRBV23-1 is classed as an ORF, of uncertain function. Trimming left V 2 bases short and J 8 bases short, with 15 bases between. The CDR3 has 15 amino acids. The CDR3 nucleotides read TGCGCCAGCAGTCAACGTTGGGCAGGGAACGAAAAACTGTTTTTT. Translating it yields CASSQRWAGNEKLFF.

There are a few counts of this clonotype. V and J are TRBV6-5 and TRBJ1-1, with D possibly being TRBD1 (5 bases). The length of the CDR3 is 15 residues. The ends were cut back, 7 bases at V and 2 bases at J, with 17 bases in the middle. In germline, CDR1 is MNHEY, CDR2 SVGAGI. The CDR3 DNA reads as TGTGCCAGCATCCCCCTGGGGGGGGGAAACACTGAAGCTTTCTTT. Its translation: CASIPLGGGNTEAFF.

This chain connects TRBV2 to TRBJ2-3; D is perhaps TRBD1 or TRBD2 (5 bases each). This CDR3 has 13 amino acids. The germline gives CDR1 SNHLY, CDR2 FYNNEI. Trimming shortened V by 3 bases and J by 9 bases, and 13 bases separated the two germline ends. The CDR3: CASSERDRGTQYF. CDR3 bases: TGTGCCAGCAGTGAGAGGGACCGGGGAACGCAGTATTTT. The full variable domain, its missing parts supplied by reference TRBV2 and TRBJ2-3, is EPEVTQTPSHQVTQMGQEVILRCVPISNHLYFYWYRQILGQKVEFLVSFYNNEISEKSEIFDDQFSVERPDGSNFTLKIRSTKLEDSAMYFCASSERDRGTQYFGPGTRLTVL.

This clonotype was observed at least ten times. V is TRBV7-6 and J is TRBJ1-3; 9 positions match TRBD1. Trimming at V came to 5 bases and at J to 0 bases, leaving 14 bases not matched to a gene. The CDR3 runs 19 residues. CDR1 and CDR2 from the germline V gene are SGHVS and FNYEAQ. In DNA, the CDR3 is TGTGCCAGCAGCGCCAATCGCGGGACAGGGCCATTCTCTGGAAACACCATATATTTT. This gives the protein CASSANRGTGPFSGNTIYF. Combining the CDR3 with reference TRBV7-6 and TRBJ1-3 gives the whole variable domain GAGVSQSPRYKVTKRGQDVALRCDPISGHVSLYWYRQALGQGPEFLTYFNYEAQQDKSGLPNDRFSAERPEGSISTLTIQRTEQRDSAMYRCASSANRGTGPFSGNTIYFGEGSWLTVV.

In its sample, this clonotype was seen a few times. The chain couples TRBV20-1 to TRBJ1-1; TRBD1 aligns across 8 bases. This CDR3 has 13 amino acids. Germline trimming cut 5 bases from V and 5 bases from J; bases unmatched to any gene: 7. The V gene's germline CDR1 is DFQATT and CDR2 SNEGSKA (reference sequence). CDR3 protein: CSAQDRVATEAFF. CDR3 coding DNA: TGCAGTGCTCAGGACAGGGTCGCGACTGAAGCTTTCTTT.

Ten or more counts support this clonotype. The chain has TRBV24-1 and TRBJ2-4; TRBD1 agrees at 8 bases. Germline V gene lookup returns CDR1 KGHDR and CDR2 SFDVKD. The CDR3 is 15 residues long. The V gene end was trimmed by 2 bases and the J gene end by 8 bases; junction bases not matched to a gene: 7. CDR3 bases: TGTGCCACCAGTGATTGGTCAGGGGGCAAGGACATTCAGTACTTC. It is translated as CATSDWSGGKDIQYF.

The V gene is TRBV7-9, the J gene TRBJ1-1, with no clear D. CDR3 length: 12 residues. Trimming took 4 bases from V and 10 from J, leaving 13 bases between them. Germline CDR1 and CDR2: SEHNR and FQNEAQ (reference sequence). The CDR3 sequence: CASSWERQGAFF. The CDR3 nucleotides read TGTGCCAGCAGCTGGGAACGACAAGGAGCTTTCTTT.

This clonotype was detected a few times. The CDR3 reads CSAWSGSGERVNEQFF. The CDR3, as DNA: TGCAGTGCTTGGTCGGGGAGTGGGGAACGGGTGAATGAGCAGTTCTTC. The V and J genes are TRBV20-1 and TRBJ2-1, with D tentatively TRBD2 (5 bases). Trimming cost V 5 bases and J 7 bases, with 24 bases left between them. Looked up from germline, CDR1 is DFQATT and CDR2 is SNEGSKA (reference sequence). CDR3 length: 16 residues.

The chain couples TRBV20-1 to TRBJ1-2, with 7 bases identical to TRBD1. The V gene's germline CDR1 is DFQATT and CDR2 SNEGSKA (reference sequence). V lost 5 bases to trimming and J lost 4 bases; unmatched junction nucleotides: 7. This CDR3 contains 13 residues. The CDR3 reads CSAVQGMAYGYTF. The CDR3 region has the DNA TGCAGTGCTGTACAGGGGATGGCCTATGGCTACACCTTC.

This clonotype has only a few counts. J is TRBJ2-1 and V is TRBV15; the D gene could be TRBD1 or TRBD2 (5 bases each). The CDR3 covers 14 residues. CDR1 is LNHNV and CDR2 is YYDKDF in the germline V gene (reference sequence). The V and J ends lost 8 bases and 7 bases respectively, with 18 bases between them. The DNA of the CDR3 is TGTGCCACCGGACCGGGGCCGATTGGAAATGAGCAGTTCTTC. Its translation is CATGPGPIGNEQFF.

This clonotype was counted at least ten times. V and J are TRBV29-1 and TRBJ1-2, with TRBD1 as a possible D gene (5 bases). V lost 5 bases and J lost 5, with 21 bases in between. This CDR3 has 15 amino acids. Per germline, CDR1 SQVTM and CDR2 ANQGSEA. The CDR3 sequence is CSVFIPDSLAYGYTF. The CDR3, as DNA: TGCAGCGTTTTTATCCCAGACAGTCTCGCTTATGGCTACACCTTC.

This clonotype has only a few counts. This chain links TRBV11-1 with TRBJ1-1; no clear D. CDR1 is SGHAT and CDR2 is FQDESV in the germline V gene (reference sequence). This CDR3 has 13 amino acids. V was pared by 0 bases and J by 3 bases, with 5 bases between. The CDR3 loop reads CASSLAGYTEAFF. For the CDR3, the DNA is TGTGCCAGCAGCTTAGCAGGGTACACTGAAGCTTTCTTT.

In this sample, this clonotype turned up many times. The rearrangement joins TRBV12-3 or TRBV12-4 to TRBJ2-3, with D hard to call. This CDR3 comprises 15 residues. V gave up 1 base and J gave up 0 bases, with 8 bases separating them. CDR3 DNA: TGTGCCAGCAGTTTAGGCGGAACTAGCACAGATACGCAGTATTTT. It codes for CASSLGGTSTDTQYF.

This clonotype was observed many times. The chain employs TRBV3-1 and TRBJ1-4; D uncertain. The CDR3 covers 15 residues. Looked up from germline, CDR1 is LGHDT and CDR2 is YNNKEL (reference sequence). Trimming stripped 1 base from V and 5 bases from J, with 11 bases between. Written as DNA, the CDR3 is TGTGCCAGCAGCCAAGTGTTAGACATAAATGAAAAACTGTTTTTT. Amino acid sequence: CASSQVLDINEKLFF. Complete variable domain (other parts from reference TRBV3-1 and TRBJ1-4): DTAVSQTPKYLVTQMGNDKSIKCEQNLGHDTMYWYKQDSKKFLKIMFSYNNKELIINETVPNRFSPKSPDKAHLNLHINSLELGDSAVYFCASSQVLDINEKLFFGSGTQLSVL.

This rearrangement joins TRBV12-3 or TRBV12-4 to TRBJ2-1, with 11 bases lining up with TRBD2. This CDR3 has 14 residues. J gave up 6 bases and V 7 bases, and 5 bases lay outside the gene matches. The CDR3 sequence: CASTLGLAVNEQFF. In DNA form, the CDR3 reads TGTGCCAGCACCCTGGGACTAGCGGTCAATGAGCAGTTCTTC.

The chain employs TRBV25-1 and TRBJ2-5; the match to TRBD1 covers 7 bases. This CDR3 region has 14 residues. Germline V gene lookup returns CDR1 MGHDK and CDR2 SYGVNS. With V trimmed by 1 base and J by 5 bases, 4 bases remained unmatched. The CDR3 DNA follows: TGTGCCAGCAGTGAATCCAGGGGGTTGGAGACCCAGTACTTC. This translates into CASSESRGLETQYF.